This TCR beta chain was obtained from a study of human T cells and chemical hapten exposure. Across the study: Diphenylcyclopropenone, dosed weekly to the scalp, was given to patients throughout the roughly 25-week study. DPC (0.01%) was patch tested on the upper back and read at 6 days. Alopecia areata, totalis or universalis was found in mostly female patients.

The CDR3 has 13 residues. CDR1 and CDR2 (germline): MDHEN, SYDVKM. Between the trimmed V and J ends, which lost 6 bases and 6 bases, there was a span of 14 bases. This clonotype was found many times. Original processing notes: TCR counts had a median of approximately 96,000 per sample and spanned about 23,224 to 690,600. From the RACE reads, TCRdb called clonotypes with MiXCR, one entry per CDR3 protein. The V and J calls follow TCRdb's processing rather than the paper's. The sample holds under 100,000 distinct CDR3 sequences; about an eighth are singletons and the top ten take roughly 3.1%. Time point noted: patch test 2, 6 weeks after DPC sensitization. Treatment here: therapeutic diphenylcyclopropenone sensitization with weekly scalp DPC.

The chain is built from TRBV28 and TRBJ2-5; TRBD2 might be the D (5 bases). The specimen was whole blood, collected in connection with sensitization to the hapten diphenylcyclopropenone (DPC). The source is a woman in her thirties or forties with alopecia areata. Some clones in this sample may be carry-over from other donors' samples. CDR3 residues: CASSPRTLKTQYF. CDR3 coding DNA: TGTGCCAGCAGCCCGAGGACTTTAAAGACCCAGTACTTC.